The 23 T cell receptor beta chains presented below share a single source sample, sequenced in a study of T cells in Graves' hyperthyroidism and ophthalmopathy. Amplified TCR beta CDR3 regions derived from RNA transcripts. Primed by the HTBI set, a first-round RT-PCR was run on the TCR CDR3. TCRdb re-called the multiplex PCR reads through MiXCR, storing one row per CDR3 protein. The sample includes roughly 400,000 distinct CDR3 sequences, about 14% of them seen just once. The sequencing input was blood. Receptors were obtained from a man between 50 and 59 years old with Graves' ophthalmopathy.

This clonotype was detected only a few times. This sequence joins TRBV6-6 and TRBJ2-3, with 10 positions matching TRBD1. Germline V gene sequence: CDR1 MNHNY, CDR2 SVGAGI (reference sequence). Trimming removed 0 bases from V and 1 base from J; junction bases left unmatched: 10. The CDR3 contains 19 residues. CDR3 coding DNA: TGTGCCAGCAGTTACTCGAGGACAGGGGGAAGACAAGGCACAGATACGCAGTATTTT. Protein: CASSYSRTGGRQGTDTQYF.

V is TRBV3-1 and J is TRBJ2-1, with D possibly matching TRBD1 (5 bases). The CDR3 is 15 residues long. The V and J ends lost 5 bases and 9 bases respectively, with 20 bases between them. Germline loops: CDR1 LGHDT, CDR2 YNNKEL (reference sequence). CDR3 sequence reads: CASSYKRQGITEQFF. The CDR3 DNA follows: TGTGCCAGCAGCTACAAACGGCAGGGTATTACTGAGCAGTTCTTC.

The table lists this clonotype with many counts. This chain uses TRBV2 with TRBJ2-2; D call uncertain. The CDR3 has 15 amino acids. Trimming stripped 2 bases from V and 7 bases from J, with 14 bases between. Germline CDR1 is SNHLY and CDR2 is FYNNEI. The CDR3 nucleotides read TGTGCCAGCAGTGAATCAGCTTTTCGTGGCGGGGAGCTGTTTTTT. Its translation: CASSESAFRGGELFF.

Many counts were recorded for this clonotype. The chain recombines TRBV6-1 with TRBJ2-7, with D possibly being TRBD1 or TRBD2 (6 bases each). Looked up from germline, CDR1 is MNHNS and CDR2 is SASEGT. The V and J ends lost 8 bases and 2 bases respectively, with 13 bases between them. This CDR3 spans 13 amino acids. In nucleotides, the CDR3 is TGTGCCAGCGGAGGGGGTAAGGCCTACGAGCAGTACTTC. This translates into CASGGGKAYEQYF.

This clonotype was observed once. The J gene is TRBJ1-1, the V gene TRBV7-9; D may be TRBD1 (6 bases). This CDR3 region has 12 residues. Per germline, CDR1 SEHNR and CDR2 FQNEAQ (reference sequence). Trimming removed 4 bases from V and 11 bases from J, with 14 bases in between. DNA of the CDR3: TGTGCCAGCAGCTCCCTGGGGGCGTCTGCTTTCTTT. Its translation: CASSSLGASAFF.

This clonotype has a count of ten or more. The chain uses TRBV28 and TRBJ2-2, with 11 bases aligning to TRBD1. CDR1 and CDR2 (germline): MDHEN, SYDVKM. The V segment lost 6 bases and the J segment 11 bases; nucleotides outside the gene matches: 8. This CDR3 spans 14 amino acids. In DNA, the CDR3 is TGTGCCAGCAGGGCCGGGACAGGGGGTCTCGAGCTGTTTTTT. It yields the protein CASRAGTGGLELFF.

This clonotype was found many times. The CDR3 here is CASSLGGIGELFF. CDR3 coding DNA: TGTGCCAGCAGCTTAGGAGGGATCGGGGAGCTGTTTTTT. The chain combines TRBV11-2 with TRBJ2-2; D perhaps matches TRBD2 (5 bases). The CDR3 consists of 13 residues. Trimming left V 1 base short and J 7 bases short, with 7 bases between. In germline, CDR1 is SGHAT, CDR2 FQNNGV.

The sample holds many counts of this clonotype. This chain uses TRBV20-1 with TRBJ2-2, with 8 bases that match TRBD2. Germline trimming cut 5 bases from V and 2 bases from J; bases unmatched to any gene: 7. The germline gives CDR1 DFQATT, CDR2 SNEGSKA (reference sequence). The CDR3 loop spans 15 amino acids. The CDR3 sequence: CSAALLAVNTGELFF. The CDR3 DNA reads TGCAGTGCTGCCTTACTAGCGGTCAACACCGGGGAGCTGTTTTTT.

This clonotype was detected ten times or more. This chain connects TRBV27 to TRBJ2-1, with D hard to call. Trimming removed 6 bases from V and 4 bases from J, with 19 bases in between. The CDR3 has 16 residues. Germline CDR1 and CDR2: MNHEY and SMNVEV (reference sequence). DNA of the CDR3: TGTGCCAGCAGAAAACCCGGTCGGCCCGAGTACAATGAGCAGTTCTTC. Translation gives CASRKPGRPEYNEQFF.

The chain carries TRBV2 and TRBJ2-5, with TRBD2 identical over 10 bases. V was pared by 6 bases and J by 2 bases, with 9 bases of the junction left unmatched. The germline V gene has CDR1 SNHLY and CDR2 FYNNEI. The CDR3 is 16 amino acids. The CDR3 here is CASRPGTSVRQETQYF. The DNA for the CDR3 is TGTGCCAGCAGACCAGGGACTAGCGTGCGGCAAGAGACCCAGTACTTC.

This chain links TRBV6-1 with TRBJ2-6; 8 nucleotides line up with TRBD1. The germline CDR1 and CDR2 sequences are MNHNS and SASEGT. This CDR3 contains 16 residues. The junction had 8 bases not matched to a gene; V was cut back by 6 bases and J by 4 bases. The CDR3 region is CASRIQGAGGANVLTF. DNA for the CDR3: TGTGCCAGCAGAATTCAGGGGGCGGGCGGGGCCAACGTCCTGACTTTC.

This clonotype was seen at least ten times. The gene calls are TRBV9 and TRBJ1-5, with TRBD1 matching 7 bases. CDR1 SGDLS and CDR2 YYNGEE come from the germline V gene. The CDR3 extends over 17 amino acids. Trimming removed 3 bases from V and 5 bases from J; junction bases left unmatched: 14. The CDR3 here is CASSDRRRQGRYQPQHF. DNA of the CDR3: TGTGCCAGCAGCGATAGGAGGCGACAGGGTCGCTATCAGCCCCAGCATTTT. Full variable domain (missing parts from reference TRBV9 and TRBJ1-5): DSGVTQTPKHLITATGQRVTLRCSPRSGDLSVYWYQQSLDQGLQFLIQYYNGEERAKGNILERFSAQQFPDLHSELNLSSLELGDSALYFCASSDRRRQGRYQPQHFGDGTRLSIL.

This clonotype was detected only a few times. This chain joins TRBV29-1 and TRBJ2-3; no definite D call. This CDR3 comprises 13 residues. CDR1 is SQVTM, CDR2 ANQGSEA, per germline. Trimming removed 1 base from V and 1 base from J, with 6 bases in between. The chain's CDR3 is CSVEGARTDTQYF. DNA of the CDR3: TGCAGCGTTGAAGGGGCCCGCACAGATACGCAGTATTTT.

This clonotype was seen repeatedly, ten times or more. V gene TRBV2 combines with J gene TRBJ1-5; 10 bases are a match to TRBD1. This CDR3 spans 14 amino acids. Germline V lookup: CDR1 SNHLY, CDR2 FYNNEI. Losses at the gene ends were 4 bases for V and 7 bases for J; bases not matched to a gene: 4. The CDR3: CASSVGTGAQPQHF. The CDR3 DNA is TGTGCCAGCAGTGTTGGGACAGGGGCGCAGCCCCAGCATTTT.

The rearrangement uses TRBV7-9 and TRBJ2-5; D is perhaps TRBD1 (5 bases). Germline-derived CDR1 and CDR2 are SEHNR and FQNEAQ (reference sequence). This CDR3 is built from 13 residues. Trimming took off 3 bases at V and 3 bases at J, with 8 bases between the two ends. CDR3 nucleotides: TGTGCCAGCAGCTTTTTCAGGGAAGAGACCCAGTACTTC. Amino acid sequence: CASSFFREETQYF.

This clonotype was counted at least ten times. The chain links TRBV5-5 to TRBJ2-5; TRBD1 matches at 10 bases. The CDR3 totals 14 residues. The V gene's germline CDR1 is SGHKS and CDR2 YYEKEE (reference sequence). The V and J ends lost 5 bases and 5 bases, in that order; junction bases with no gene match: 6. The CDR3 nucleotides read TGTGCCAGCAGAATGACAGGGGGCAGTGAGACCCAGTACTTC. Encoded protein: CASRMTGGSETQYF. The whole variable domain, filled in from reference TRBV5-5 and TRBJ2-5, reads DAGVTQSPTHLIKTRGQQVTLRCSPISGHKSVSWYQQVLGQGPQFIFQYYEKEERGRGNFPDRFSARQFPNYSSELNVNALLLGDSALYLCASRMTGGSETQYFGPGTRLLVL.

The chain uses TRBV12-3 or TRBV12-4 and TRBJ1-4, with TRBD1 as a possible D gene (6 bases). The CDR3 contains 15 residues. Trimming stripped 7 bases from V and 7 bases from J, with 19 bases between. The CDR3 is CASIRTGMRIEKLFF. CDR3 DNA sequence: TGTGCCAGCATCCGAACAGGGATGCGGATTGAAAAACTGTTTTTT.

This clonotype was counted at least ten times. Written as DNA, the CDR3 is TGCAGTGCTAGAGCCTACACTGAAGCTTTCTTT. Its protein product is CSARAYTEAFF. V gene TRBV20-1 combines with J gene TRBJ1-1, with unresolved D. The V gene lost 1 base and the J gene lost 3 bases, with 3 bases spanning the gap. The CDR3 runs to 11 residues. Germline V gene data show CDR1 as DFQATT and CDR2 as SNEGSKA (reference sequence).

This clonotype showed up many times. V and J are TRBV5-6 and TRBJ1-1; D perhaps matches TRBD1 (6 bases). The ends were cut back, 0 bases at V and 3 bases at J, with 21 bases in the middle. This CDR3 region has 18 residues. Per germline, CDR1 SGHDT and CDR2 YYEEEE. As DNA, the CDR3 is TGTGCCAGCAGCTTGGCCGGGTTGATCTTCGAGGGGGACACTGAAGCTTTCTTT. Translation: CASSLAGLIFEGDTEAFF.

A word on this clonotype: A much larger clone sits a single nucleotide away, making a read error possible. The CDR3 nucleotides are TGCAGTGCTTTAGGTAAGGGGGGGGTACGGAATGAAAAACTGTTTTTT. This codes for CSALGKGGVRNEKLFF. The gene calls are TRBV20-1 and TRBJ1-4; D may be TRBD1 (6 bases). Germline V gives CDR1 DFQATT, CDR2 SNEGSKA (reference sequence). The V and J ends lost 5 bases and 5 bases respectively, with 21 bases between them. CDR3 length equals 16 residues.

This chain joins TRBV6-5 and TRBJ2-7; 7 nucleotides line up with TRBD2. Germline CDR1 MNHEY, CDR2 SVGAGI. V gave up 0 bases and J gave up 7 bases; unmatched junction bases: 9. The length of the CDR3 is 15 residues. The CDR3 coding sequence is TGTGCCAGCAGTTACTCCACTAGCGCCACCAGTGAGCAGTACTTC. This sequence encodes CASSYSTSATSEQYF.

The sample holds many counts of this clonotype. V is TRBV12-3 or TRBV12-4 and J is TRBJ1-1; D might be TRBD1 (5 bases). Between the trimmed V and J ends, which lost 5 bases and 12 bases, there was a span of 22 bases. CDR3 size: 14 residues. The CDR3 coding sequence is TGTGCCAGCAGTGACAGACGGACGGGTATGGGAACTTTCTTT. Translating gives CASSDRRTGMGTFF.

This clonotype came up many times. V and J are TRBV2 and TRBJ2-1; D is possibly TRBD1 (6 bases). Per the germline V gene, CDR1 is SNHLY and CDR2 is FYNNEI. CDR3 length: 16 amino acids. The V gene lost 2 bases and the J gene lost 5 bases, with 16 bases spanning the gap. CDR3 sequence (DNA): TGTGCCAGCAGTGAAAATCTGGGGGCGGATGACAATGAGCAGTTCTTC. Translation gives CASSENLGADDNEQFF.